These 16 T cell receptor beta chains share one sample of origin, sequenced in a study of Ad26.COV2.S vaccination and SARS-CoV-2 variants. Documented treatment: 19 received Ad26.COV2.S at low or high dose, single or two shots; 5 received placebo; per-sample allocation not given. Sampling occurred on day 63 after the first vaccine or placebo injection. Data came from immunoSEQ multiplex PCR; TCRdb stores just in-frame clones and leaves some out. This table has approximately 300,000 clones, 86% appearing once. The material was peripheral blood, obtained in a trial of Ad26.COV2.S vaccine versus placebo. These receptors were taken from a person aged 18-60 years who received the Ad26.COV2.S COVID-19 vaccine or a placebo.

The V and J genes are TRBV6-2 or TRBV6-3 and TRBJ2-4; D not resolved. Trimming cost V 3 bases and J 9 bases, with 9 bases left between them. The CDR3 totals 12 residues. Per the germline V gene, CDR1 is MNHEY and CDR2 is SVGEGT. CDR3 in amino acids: CASSYPKSIQYF. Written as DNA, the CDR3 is TGTGCCAGCAGTTATCCCAAGAGCATTCAGTACTTC.

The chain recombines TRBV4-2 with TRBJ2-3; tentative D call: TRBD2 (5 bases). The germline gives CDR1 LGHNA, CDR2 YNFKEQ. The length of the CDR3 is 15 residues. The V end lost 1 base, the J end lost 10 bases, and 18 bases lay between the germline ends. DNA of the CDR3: TGTGCCAGCAGCCAAGCTTTGGGGAGCCCCTATGCGCAGTATTTT. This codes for CASSQALGSPYAQYF.

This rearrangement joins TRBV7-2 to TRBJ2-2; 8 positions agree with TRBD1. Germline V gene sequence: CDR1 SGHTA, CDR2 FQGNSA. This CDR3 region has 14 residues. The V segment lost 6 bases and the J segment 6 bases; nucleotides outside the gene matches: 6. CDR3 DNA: TGTGCCAGCAGGGGACAGGTTGATGCCGGGGAGCTGTTTTTT. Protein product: CASRGQVDAGELFF. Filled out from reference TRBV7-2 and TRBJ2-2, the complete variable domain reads GAGVSQSPSNKVTEKGKDVELRCDPISGHTALYWYRQSLGQGLEFLIYFQGNSAPDKSGLPSDRFSAERTGGSVSTLTIQRTQQEDSAVYLCASRGQVDAGELFFGEGSRLTVL.

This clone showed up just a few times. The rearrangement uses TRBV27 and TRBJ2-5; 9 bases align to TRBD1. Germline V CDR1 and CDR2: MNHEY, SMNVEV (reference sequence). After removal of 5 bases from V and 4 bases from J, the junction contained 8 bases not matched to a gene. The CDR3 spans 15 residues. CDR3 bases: TGTGCCAGCAGTGGGGGACAGGGAAGTGCAGAGACCCAGTACTTC. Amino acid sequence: CASSGGQGSAETQYF.

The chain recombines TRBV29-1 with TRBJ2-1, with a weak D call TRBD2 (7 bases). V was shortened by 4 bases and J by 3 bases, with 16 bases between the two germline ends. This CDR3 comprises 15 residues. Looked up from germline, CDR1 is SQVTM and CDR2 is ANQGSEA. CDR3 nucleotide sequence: TGCAGCGTTGGGGGGGGGCAGAGCCTCTACAATGAGCAGTTCTTC. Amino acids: CSVGGGQSLYNEQFF.

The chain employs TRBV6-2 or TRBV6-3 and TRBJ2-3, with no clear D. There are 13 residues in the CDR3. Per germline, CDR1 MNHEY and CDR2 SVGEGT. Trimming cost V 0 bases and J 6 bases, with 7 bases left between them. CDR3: CASSYSIQDTQYF. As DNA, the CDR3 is TGTGCCAGCAGTTACTCGATACAGGATACGCAGTATTTT.

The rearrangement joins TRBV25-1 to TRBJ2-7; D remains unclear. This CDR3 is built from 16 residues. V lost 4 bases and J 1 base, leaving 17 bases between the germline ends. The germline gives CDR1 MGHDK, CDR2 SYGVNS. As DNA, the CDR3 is TGTGCCAGCAGTGCTGGGTATCTGGCAGGATCCTACGAGCAGTACTTC. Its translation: CASSAGYLAGSYEQYF.

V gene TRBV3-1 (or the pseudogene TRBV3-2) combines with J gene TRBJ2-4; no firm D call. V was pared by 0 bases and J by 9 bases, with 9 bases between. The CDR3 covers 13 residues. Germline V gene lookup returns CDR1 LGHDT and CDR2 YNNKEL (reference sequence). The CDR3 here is CASSQEVRSIQYF. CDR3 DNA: TGTGCCAGCAGCCAAGAGGTCCGAAGCATTCAGTACTTC.

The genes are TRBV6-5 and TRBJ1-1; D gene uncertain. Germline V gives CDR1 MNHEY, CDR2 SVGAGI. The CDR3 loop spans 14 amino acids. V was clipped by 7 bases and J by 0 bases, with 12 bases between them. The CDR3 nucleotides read TGTGCCAGCACCCCGCCCGTTCTGAACACTGAAGCTTTCTTT. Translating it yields CASTPPVLNTEAFF.

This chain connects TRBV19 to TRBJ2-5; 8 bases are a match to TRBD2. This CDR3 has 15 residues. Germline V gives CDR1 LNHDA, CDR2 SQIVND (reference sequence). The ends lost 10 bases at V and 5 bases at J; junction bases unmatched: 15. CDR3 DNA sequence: TGTGCCACCGGAAGGACTAGCCCCGGGGGTGAGACCCAGTACTTC. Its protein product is CATGRTSPGGETQYF.

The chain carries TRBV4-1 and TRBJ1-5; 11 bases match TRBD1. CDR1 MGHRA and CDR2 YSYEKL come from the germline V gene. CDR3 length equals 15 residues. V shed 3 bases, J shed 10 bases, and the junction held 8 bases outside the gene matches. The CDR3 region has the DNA TGCGCCAGCAGCCACCCTAGGACAGGGGGCGAACCCCAGCATTTT. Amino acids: CASSHPRTGGEPQHF.

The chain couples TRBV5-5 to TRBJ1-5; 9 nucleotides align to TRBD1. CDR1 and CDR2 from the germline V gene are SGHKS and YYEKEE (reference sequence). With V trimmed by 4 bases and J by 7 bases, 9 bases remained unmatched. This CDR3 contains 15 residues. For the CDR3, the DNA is TGTGCCAGCAGCGCCGGACAGGGGACAGCGCAGCCCCAGCATTTT. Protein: CASSAGQGTAQPQHF.

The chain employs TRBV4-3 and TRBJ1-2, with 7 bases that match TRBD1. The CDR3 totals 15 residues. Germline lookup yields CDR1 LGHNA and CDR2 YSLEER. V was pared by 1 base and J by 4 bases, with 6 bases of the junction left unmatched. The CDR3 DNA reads TGCGCCAGCAGCCAAGTGACCGGGACAGCCTATGGCTACACCTTC. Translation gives CASSQVTGTAYGYTF.

Written as DNA, the CDR3 is TGCGCCAGCAGCCAAGATCTACAGGAACGGAGTCGTGAAGCTTTCTTT. It encodes CASSQDLQERSREAFF. The genes are TRBV4-3 and TRBJ1-1, with a tentative D call TRBD1 (5 bases). CDR3 length equals 16 residues. CDR1 and CDR2 (germline): LGHNA, YSLEER. Trimming shortened V by 0 bases and J by 7 bases, and 18 bases separated the two germline ends.

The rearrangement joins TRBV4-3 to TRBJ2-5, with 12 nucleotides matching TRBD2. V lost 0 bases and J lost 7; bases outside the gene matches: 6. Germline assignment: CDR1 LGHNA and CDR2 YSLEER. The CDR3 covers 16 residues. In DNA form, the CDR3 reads TGCGCCAGCAGCCAAGAACTAGCGGGGGGTCCTGTGACCCAGTACTTC. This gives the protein CASSQELAGGPVTQYF.

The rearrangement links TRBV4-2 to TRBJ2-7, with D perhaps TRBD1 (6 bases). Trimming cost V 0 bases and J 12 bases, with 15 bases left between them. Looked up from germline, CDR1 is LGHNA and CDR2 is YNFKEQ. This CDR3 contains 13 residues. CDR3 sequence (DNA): TGTGCCAGCAGCCAAGATAGGGGGTCACTGGGGTACTTC. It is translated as CASSQDRGSLGYF.